The 14 T cell receptor beta chains in this list originate from one sample, sequenced in a study of vaccination effects on CD4 cells after COVID-19. Expansion with viral peptide pools was applied to antigen-specific CD4+ T cells by the ViraFEST assay prior to sequencing. Following an approximately ten-day culture, CD4+ T cells were purified. Everyone in the study got two shots of either the BNT162b2 or mRNA-1273 vaccine. TCRdb's copy holds only in-frame clones and misses some; the assay was immunoSEQ multiplex PCR. The sample contains 30,000 to 40,000 clones, roughly 63% of which appear only once. The antigens of these receptors remain unknown. The sequences come from CD4+ T cells from PBMCs cultured with SARS-CoV-2 spike peptides, collected after COVID-19 vaccination. These TCRs come from a human donor who received a COVID-19 vaccine.

The CDR3 reads CATREQETQYF. The CDR3 DNA reads as TGTGCCACTCGGGAACAAGAGACCCAGTACTTC. V usage is TRBV11-2 and J usage is TRBJ2-5; D possibly corresponds to TRBD2 (5 bases). V was shortened by 10 bases and J by 2 bases, with 8 bases between the two germline ends. Germline lookup yields CDR1 SGHAT and CDR2 FQNNGV. The CDR3 contains 11 residues.

This chain links TRBV6-6 with TRBJ2-2, with TRBD2 as a possible D gene (7 bases). CDR3 size: 13 residues. Looked up from germline, CDR1 is MNHNY and CDR2 is SVGAGI (reference sequence). The germline V and J ends were trimmed by 8 bases and 6 bases, with 13 bases remaining between them. The CDR3 bases are TGTGCCAGCCCCGGGGGGCAGGCCGGGGAGCTGTTTTTT. Translating gives CASPGGQAGELFF.

The chain combines TRBV3-1 (or the pseudogene TRBV3-2) with TRBJ2-5; D might be TRBD1 or TRBD2, each matching 6 bases. Germline CDR1 reads LGHDT; CDR2 reads YNNKEL (reference sequence). V lost 2 bases to trimming and J lost 4 bases, with 11 bases between them. The CDR3 consists of 14 residues. The CDR3 is CASSQWGAGETQYF. CDR3 DNA sequence: TGTGCCAGCAGCCAATGGGGGGCCGGAGAGACCCAGTACTTC.

The CDR3: CASSPGRREQYF. CDR3 in DNA: TGTGCCAGCAGCCCCGGCCGTCGCGAGCAGTACTTC. The chain uses TRBV7-2 and TRBJ2-7; no definite D call. V lost 5 bases, J lost 6 bases, and 11 bases lay in between. CDR3 length: 12 amino acids. Per germline, CDR1 SGHTA and CDR2 FQGNSA.

The rearrangement links TRBV6-5 to TRBJ2-7; TRBD2 agrees at 9 bases. Germline lookup yields CDR1 MNHEY and CDR2 SVGAGI. Trimming removed 9 bases from V and 6 bases from J; junction bases left unmatched: 6. The CDR3 has 12 amino acids. CDR3 DNA sequence: TGTGCCAGTGGACTAGCGCCGGTCGAGCAGTACTTC. This codes for CASGLAPVEQYF.

This clone was counted once. V is TRBV21-1 and J is TRBJ1-6; the D segment call TRBD1 is taken from the table without a DNA check. TRBV21-1 is listed as a pseudogene. This CDR3 has 15 residues. CDR3 sequence (DNA): TGTGCCAGCAGCGTCCAGGGCGCCAGGAATTCACCCCTCCACTTT. It encodes CASSVQGARNSPLHF.

This rearrangement joins TRBV20-1 to TRBJ2-3; no clear D. CDR1 is DFQATT and CDR2 is SNEGSKA in the germline V gene (reference sequence). The ends were cut back, 4 bases at V and 14 bases at J, with 16 bases in the middle. CDR3 size: 11 residues. CDR3 in amino acids: CSAMIRSDPYF. As DNA, the CDR3 is TGCAGTGCTATGATTAGGAGCGATCCGTATTTT.

The rearrangement uses TRBV6-6 and TRBJ2-5, with 7 bases matching TRBD2. V was clipped by 6 bases and J by 1 base; unmatched bases: 8. There are 15 residues in the CDR3. Per germline, CDR1 MNHNY and CDR2 SVGAGI (reference sequence). The CDR3 here is CASSPPLAAQETQYF. CDR3 DNA: TGTGCCAGCAGCCCGCCCCTAGCGGCCCAAGAGACCCAGTACTTC.

This clone showed up just a few times. V usage is TRBV7-7 and J usage is TRBJ2-1; TRBD1 agrees at 7 bases. The CDR3 runs 15 residues. The trim removed 0 bases at V and 9 bases at J, leaving 8 bases unmatched. Germline V gene lookup returns CDR1 SSHAT and CDR2 FNYEAQ (reference sequence). CDR3 region: CASSLAGEAGGEQFF. DNA for the CDR3: TGTGCCAGCAGCTTAGCGGGAGAAGCAGGGGGTGAGCAGTTCTTC.

The chain links TRBV29-1 to TRBJ2-5, with TRBD1 as a possible D gene (5 bases). The germline V and J ends were trimmed by 5 bases and 4 bases, with 20 bases remaining between them. Germline V gene lookup returns CDR1 SQVTM and CDR2 ANQGSEA. The CDR3 covers 15 residues. The CDR3 coding sequence is TGCAGCGTTCTGCAGGCCGCCTCAGGGCTAGAGACCCAGTACTTC. Its translation is CSVLQAASGLETQYF. The variable domain in full, completed from reference TRBV29-1 and TRBJ2-5, reads SAVISQKPSRDICQRGTSLTIQCQVDSQVTMMFWYRQQPGQSLTLIATANQGSEATYESGFVIDKFPISRPNLTFSTLTVSNMSPEDSSIYLCSVLQAASGLETQYFGPGTRLLVL.

The rearrangement joins TRBV2 to TRBJ1-1; D perhaps matches TRBD1 (5 bases). There are 15 residues in the CDR3. CDR1 and CDR2 (germline): SNHLY, FYNNEI. Trimming shortened V by 4 bases and J by 6 bases, and 18 bases separated the two germline ends. For the CDR3, the DNA is TGTGCCAGCAGTGCGGAAGACAGCCAGTGGGCTGAAGCTTTCTTT. Translation gives CASSAEDSQWAEAFF. Filled out from reference TRBV2 and TRBJ1-1, the complete variable domain reads EPEVTQTPSHQVTQMGQEVILRCVPISNHLYFYWYRQILGQKVEFLVSFYNNEISEKSEIFDDQFSVERPDGSNFTLKIRSTKLEDSAMYFCASSAEDSQWAEAFFGQGTRLTVV.

The chain joins TRBV6-5 to TRBJ1-1; a weak D match, TRBD1 (5 bases). Germline V lookup: CDR1 MNHEY, CDR2 SVGAGI. The CDR3 runs to 13 residues. V lost 7 bases, J lost 2 bases, and 11 bases lay in between. DNA of the CDR3: TGTGCCAGCAAGGGACTCACAAACACTGAAGCTTTCTTT. It is translated as CASKGLTNTEAFF.

The V and J genes are TRBV7-8 and TRBJ2-7; 7 nucleotides line up with TRBD1. Looked up from germline, CDR1 is SGHVS and CDR2 is FQNEAQ. The CDR3 sequence is 15 residues long. The V gene end was trimmed by 5 bases and the J gene end by 3 bases; junction bases not matched to a gene: 10. The CDR3 region is CASSPEAGGGYEQYF. Here the CDR3 DNA reads TGTGCCAGCAGCCCGGAAGCAGGGGGTGGCTACGAGCAGTACTTC.

The chain joins TRBV4-1 to TRBJ1-2, with TRBD1 identical over 8 bases. CDR3 size: 16 residues. CDR1 MGHRA and CDR2 YSYEKL come from the germline V gene. The J segment lost 3 bases and the V segment lost 1 base, leaving 7 bases of the junction unmatched. CDR3 amino acids: CASSQGLQGQDYGYTF. The CDR3 bases are TGCGCCAGCAGCCAAGGGTTGCAGGGACAGGACTATGGCTACACCTTC.